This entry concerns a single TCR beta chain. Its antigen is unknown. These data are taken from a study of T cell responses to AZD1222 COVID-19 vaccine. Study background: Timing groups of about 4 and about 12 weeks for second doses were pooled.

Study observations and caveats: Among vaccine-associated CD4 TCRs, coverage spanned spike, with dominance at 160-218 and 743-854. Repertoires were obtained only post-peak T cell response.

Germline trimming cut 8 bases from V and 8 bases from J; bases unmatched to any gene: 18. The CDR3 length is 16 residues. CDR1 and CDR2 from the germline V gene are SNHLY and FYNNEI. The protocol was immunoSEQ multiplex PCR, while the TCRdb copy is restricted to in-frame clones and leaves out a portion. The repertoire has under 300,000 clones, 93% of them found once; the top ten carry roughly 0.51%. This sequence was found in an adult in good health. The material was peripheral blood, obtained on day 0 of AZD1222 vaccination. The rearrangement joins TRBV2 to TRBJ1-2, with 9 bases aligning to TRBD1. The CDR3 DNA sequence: TGTGCCAGCCGAGTGCCGTTAGTTCGGGACAGGGTAGGCTACACCTTC. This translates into CASRVPLVRDRVGYTF. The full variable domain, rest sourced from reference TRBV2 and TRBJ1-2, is EPEVTQTPSHQVTQMGQEVILRCVPISNHLYFYWYRQILGQKVEFLVSFYNNEISEKSEIFDDQFSVERPDGSNFTLKIRSTKLEDSAMYFCASRVPLVRDRVGYTFGSGTRLTVV.